One TCR beta chain is described in this entry. This specimen belongs to a study of Graves' ophthalmopathy and Graves' hyperthyroidism. TCR beta CDR3 amplification used RNA transcripts. In the first round, RT-PCR was carried out with HTBI primers, and a multiplex PCR formed the second round. TCRdb passed the multiplex PCR reads through MiXCR, listing each CDR3 protein once. Among about 370,000 distinct CDR3 sequences listed, about 16% were seen once. Ophthalmopathy cases showed moderate-to-severe activity, scoring CAS ≥3 and NOSPECS ≥4, with duration under 3 months. Between the trimmed V and J ends, which lost 1 base and 12 bases, there was a span of 9 bases. Germline assignment: CDR1 GTSNPN and CDR2 SVGIG (reference sequence). This CDR3 contains 10 residues.

This receptor was identified in a woman under 30 with Graves' ophthalmopathy. The chain uses TRBV30 and TRBJ1-1; D is unclear. Material: peripheral blood. CDR3 sequence: CAWSAAQTFF. As DNA, the CDR3 is TGTGCCTGGAGTGCCGCCCAAACTTTCTTT.